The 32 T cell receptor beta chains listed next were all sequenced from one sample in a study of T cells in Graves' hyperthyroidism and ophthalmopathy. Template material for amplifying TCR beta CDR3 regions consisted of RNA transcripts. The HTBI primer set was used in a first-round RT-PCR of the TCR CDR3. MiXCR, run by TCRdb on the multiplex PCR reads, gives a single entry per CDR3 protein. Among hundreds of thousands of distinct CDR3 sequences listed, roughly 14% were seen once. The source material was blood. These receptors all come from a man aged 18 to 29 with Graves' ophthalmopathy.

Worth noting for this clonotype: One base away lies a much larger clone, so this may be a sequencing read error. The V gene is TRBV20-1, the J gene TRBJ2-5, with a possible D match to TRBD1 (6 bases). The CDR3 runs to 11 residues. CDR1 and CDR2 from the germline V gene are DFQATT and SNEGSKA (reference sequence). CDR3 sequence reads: CSARDLAQGNF. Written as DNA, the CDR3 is TGCAGTGCTAGAGATTTAGCACAGGGTAACTTC.

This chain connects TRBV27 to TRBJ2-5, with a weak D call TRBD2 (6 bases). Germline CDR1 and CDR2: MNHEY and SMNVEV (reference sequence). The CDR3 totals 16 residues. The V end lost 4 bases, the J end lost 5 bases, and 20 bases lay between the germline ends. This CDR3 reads CASSWAGGGSGETQYF. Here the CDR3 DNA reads TGTGCCAGCAGTTGGGCCGGGGGTGGGAGTGGTGAGACCCAGTACTTC.

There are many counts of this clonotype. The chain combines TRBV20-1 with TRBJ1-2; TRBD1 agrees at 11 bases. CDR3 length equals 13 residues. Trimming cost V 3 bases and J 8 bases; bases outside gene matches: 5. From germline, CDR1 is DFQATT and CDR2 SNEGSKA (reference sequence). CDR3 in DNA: TGCAGTGCTAGTGGACAGGGGGCGGTAGGCTACACCTTC. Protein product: CSASGQGAVGYTF.

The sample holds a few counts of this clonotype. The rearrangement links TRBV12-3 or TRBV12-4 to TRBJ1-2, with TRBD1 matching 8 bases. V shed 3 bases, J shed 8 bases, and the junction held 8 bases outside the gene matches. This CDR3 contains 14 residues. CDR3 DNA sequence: TGTGCCAGCAGTTTCTGGGACAGGAGTGAGGGCTACACCTTC. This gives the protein CASSFWDRSEGYTF.

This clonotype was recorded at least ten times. Here the CDR3 reads CASSLTTVQDTGELFF. The CDR3 DNA sequence: TGCGCCAGCAGCTTGACTACCGTACAGGACACCGGGGAGCTGTTTTTT. The gene calls are TRBV5-1 and TRBJ2-2; tentatively, D is TRBD1 (5 bases). V lost 1 base and J lost 3, with 13 bases in between. Germline values: CDR1 SGHRS, CDR2 YFSETQ. The CDR3 is 16 amino acids.

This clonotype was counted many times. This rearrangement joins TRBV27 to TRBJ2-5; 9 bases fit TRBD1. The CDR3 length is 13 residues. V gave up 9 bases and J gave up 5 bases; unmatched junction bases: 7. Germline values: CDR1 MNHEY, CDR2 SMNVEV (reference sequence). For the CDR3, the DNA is TGTGCCAGTCGGACAGGGGTCGGGGAGACCCAGTACTTC. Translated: CASRTGVGETQYF.

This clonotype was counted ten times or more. The CDR3 DNA reads TGTGCCAGCAGCGATTCCAAAGGCAGGATCTATGGCTACACCTTC. This translates into CASSDSKGRIYGYTF. This chain uses TRBV7-9 with TRBJ1-2; D unclear. CDR3 length: 15 amino acids. The germline V and J ends were trimmed by 5 bases and 4 bases, with 17 bases remaining between them. The germline V gene has CDR1 SEHNR and CDR2 FQNEAQ (reference sequence).

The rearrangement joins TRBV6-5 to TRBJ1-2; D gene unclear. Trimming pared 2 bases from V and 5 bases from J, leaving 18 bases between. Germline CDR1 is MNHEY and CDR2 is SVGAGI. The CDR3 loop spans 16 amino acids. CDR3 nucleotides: TGTGCCAGCAGTTACGGCGGGGAGGCCTGGACTTATGGCTACACCTTC. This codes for CASSYGGEAWTYGYTF.

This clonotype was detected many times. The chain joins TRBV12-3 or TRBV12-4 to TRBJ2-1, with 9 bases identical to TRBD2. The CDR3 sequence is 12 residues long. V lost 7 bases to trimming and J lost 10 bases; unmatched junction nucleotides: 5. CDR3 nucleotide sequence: TGTGCCAGCAATAGCGGGGGCGTGGAGCAGTTCTTC. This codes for CASNSGGVEQFF.

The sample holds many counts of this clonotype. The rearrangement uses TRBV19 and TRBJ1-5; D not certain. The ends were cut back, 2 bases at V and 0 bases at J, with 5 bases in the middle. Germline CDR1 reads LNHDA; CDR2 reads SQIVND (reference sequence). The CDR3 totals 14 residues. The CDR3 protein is CASSIWDSNQPQHF. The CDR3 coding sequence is TGTGCCAGTAGTATATGGGATAGCAATCAGCCCCAGCATTTT.

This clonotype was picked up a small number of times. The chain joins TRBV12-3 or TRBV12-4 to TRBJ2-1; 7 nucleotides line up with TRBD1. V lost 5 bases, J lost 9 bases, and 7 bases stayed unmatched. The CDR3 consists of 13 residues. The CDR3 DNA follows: TGTGCCAGCAGTGTTGAAGGGGGCCGTGAGCAGTTCTTC. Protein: CASSVEGGREQFF.

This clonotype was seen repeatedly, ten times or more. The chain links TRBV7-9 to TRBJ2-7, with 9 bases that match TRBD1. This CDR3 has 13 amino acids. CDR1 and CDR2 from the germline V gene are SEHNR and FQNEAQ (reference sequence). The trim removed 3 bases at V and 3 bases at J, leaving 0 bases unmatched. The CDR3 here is CASSLTGGYEQYF. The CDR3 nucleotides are TGTGCCAGCAGCTTGACAGGGGGCTACGAGCAGTACTTC.

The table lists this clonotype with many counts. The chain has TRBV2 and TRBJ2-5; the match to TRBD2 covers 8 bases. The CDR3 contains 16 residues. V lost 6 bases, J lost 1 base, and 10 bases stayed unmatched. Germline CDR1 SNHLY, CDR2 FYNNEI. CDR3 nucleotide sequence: TGTGCCAGCAGGGGGGAGCGGGGGCCTCCCCAAGAGACCCAGTACTTC. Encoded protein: CASRGERGPPQETQYF.

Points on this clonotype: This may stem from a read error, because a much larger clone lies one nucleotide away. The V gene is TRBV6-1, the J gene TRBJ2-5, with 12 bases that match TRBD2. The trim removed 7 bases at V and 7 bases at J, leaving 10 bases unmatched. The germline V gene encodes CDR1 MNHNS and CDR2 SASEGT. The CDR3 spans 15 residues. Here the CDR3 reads CASTPGLAGIGTQYF. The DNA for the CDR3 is TGTGCCAGCACCCCAGGACTAGCGGGGATAGGGACCCAGTACTTC.

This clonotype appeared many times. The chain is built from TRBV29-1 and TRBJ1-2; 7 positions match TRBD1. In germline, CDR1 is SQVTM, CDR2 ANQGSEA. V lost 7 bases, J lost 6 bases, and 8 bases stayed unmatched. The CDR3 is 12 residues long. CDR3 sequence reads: CSEETGLDGYTF. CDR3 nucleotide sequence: TGCAGCGAAGAGACAGGGCTGGATGGCTACACCTTC.

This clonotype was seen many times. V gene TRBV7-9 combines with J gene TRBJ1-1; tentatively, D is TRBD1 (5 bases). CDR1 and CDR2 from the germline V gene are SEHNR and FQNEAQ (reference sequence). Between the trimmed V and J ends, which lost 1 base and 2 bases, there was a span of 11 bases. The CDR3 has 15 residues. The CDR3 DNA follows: TGTGCCAGCAGCTTAGGGGGGTATACAAACACTGAAGCTTTCTTT. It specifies CASSLGGYTNTEAFF. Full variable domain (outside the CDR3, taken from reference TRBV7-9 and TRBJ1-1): DTGVSQNPRHKITKRGQNVTFRCDPISEHNRLYWYRQTLGQGPEFLTYFQNEAQLEKSRLLSDRFSAERPKGSFSTLEIQRTEQGDSAMYLCASSLGGYTNTEAFFGQGTRLTVV.

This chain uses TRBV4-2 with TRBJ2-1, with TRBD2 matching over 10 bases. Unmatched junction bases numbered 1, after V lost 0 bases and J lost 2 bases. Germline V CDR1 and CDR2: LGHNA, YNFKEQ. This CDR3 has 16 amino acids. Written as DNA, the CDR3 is TGTGCCAGCAGCCAAGATGGGACTAGCGCCTACAATGAGCAGTTCTTC. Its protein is CASSQDGTSAYNEQFF.

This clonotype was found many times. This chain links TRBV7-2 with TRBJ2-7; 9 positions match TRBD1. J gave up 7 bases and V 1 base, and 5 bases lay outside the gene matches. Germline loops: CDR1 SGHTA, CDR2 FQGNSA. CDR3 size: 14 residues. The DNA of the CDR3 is TGTGCCAGCAGCTTAGGGGGACAGGGACGGGAGCAGTACTTC. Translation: CASSLGGQGREQYF.

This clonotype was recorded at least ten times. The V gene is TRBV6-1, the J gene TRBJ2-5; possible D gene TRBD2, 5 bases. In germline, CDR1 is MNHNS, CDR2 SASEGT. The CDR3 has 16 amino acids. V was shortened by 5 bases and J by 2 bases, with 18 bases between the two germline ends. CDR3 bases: TGTGCCAGCAGTAGAGGGTCTTCTCGGGTACAAGAGACCCAGTACTTC. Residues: CASSRGSSRVQETQYF.

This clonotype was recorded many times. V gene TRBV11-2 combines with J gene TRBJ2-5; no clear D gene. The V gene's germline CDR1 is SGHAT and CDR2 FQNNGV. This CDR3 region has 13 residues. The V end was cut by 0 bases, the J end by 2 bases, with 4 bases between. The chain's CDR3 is CASSLETQETQYF. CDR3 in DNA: TGTGCCAGCAGCTTAGAAACGCAAGAGACCCAGTACTTC.

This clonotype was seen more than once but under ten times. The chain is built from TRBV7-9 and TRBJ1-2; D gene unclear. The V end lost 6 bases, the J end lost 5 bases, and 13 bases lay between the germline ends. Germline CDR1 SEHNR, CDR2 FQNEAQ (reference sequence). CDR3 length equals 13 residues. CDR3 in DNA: TGTGCCAGCAGTCCCTCGACATCTTATGGCTACACCTTC. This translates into CASSPSTSYGYTF. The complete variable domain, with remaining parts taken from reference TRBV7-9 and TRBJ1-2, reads DTGVSQNPRHKITKRGQNVTFRCDPISEHNRLYWYRQTLGQGPEFLTYFQNEAQLEKSRLLSDRFSAERPKGSFSTLEIQRTEQGDSAMYLCASSPSTSYGYTFGSGTRLTVV.

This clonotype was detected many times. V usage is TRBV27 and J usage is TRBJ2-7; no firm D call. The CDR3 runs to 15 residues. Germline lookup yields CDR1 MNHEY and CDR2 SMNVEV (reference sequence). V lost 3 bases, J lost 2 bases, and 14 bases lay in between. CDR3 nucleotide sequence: TGTGCCAGCAGTTTGGCCGCTGGCGGAGCCTACGAGCAGTACTTC. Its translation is CASSLAAGGAYEQYF.

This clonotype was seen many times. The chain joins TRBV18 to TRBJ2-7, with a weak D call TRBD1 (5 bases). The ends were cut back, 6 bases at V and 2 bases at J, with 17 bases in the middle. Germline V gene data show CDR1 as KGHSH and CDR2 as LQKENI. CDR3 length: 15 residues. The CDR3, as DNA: TGTGCCAGCTCGGAACAAACAGGCCTTACCTACGAGCAGTACTTC. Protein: CASSEQTGLTYEQYF.

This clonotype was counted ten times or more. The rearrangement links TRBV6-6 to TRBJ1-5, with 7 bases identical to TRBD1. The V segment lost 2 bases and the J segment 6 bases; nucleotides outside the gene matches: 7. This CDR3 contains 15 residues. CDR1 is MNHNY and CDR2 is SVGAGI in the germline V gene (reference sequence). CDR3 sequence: CASSYGQGEGQPQHF. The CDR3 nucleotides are TGTGCCAGCAGTTACGGGCAGGGGGAGGGTCAGCCCCAGCATTTT.

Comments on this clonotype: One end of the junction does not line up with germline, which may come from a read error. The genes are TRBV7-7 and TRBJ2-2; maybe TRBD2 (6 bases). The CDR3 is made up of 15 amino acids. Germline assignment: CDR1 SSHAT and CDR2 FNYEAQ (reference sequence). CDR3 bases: TGTGCTAGCAGCCCCCCTCCCTCCCAGGCCCGGGAGTTGTTTTTT. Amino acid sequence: CASSPPPSQARELFF.

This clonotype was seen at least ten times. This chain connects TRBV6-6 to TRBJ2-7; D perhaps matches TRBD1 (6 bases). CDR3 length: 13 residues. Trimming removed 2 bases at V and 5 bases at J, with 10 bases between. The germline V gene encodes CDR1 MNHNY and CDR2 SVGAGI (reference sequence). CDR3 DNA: TGTGCCAGCAGTTACGGCAGGGGCAACGAGCAGTACTTC. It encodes CASSYGRGNEQYF.

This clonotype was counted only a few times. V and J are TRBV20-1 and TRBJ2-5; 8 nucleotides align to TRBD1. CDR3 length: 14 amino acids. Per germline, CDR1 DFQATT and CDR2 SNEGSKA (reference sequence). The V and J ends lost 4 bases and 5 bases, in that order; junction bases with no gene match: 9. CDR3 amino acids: CSAKIPTGEETQYF. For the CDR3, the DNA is TGCAGTGCTAAAATCCCGACAGGGGAGGAGACCCAGTACTTC.

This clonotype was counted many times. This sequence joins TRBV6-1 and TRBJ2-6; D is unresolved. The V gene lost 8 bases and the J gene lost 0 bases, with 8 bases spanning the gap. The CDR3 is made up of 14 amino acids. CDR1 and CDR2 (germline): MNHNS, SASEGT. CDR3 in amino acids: CASGTNSGANVLTF. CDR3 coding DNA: TGTGCCAGCGGCACGAACTCTGGGGCCAACGTCCTGACTTTC.

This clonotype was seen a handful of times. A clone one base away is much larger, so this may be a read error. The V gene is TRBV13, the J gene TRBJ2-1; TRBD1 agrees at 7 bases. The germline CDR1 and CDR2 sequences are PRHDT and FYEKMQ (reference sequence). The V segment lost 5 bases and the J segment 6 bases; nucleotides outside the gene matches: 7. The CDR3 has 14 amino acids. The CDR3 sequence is CASSQPGTVNEQFF. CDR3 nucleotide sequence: TGTGCCAGCAGCCAACCTGGGACAGTCAATGAGCAGTTCTTC.

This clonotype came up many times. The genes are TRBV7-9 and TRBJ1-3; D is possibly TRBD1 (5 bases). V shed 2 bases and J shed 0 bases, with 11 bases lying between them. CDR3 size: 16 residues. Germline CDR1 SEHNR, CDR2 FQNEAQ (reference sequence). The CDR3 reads CASSLSSGYSGNTIYF. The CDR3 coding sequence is TGTGCCAGCAGCTTATCGTCAGGGTACTCTGGAAACACCATATATTTT.

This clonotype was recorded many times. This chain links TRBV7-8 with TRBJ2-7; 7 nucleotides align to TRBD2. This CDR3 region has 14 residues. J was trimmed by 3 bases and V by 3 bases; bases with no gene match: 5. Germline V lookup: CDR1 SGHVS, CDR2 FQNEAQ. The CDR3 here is CASSFKSGIYEQYF. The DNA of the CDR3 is TGTGCCAGCAGCTTTAAGAGCGGGATCTACGAGCAGTACTTC. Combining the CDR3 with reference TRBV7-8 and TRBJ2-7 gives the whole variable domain GAGVSQSPRYKVAKRGQDVALRCDPISGHVSLFWYQQALGQGPEFLTYFQNEAQLDKSGLPSDRFFAERPEGSVSTLKIQRTQQEDSAVYLCASSFKSGIYEQYFGPGTRLTVT.

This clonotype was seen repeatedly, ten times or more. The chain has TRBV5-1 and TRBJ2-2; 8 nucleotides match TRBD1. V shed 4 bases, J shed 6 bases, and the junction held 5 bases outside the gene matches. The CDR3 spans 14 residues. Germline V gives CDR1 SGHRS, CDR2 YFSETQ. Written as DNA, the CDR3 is TGCGCCAGCAGCATACAGGGGGATGCCGGGGAGCTGTTTTTT. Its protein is CASSIQGDAGELFF.